What follows describes a single T cell receptor (beta chain). The antigen is unknown. This sample is drawn from a study of regulatory and conventional T cells in RAG deficiency. Overall study results and limits: Shorter CDR3s in all patient subsets; >90% Treg-Tconv overlap in Omenn. Compared with controls, unique Treg TCR beta sequences dropped roughly 96-fold in Omenn syndrome and CID/AS.

Germline CDR1 is SGDLS and CDR2 is YYNGEE. This CDR3 comprises 16 residues. Trimming took 0 bases from V and 5 from J, leaving 15 bases between them. Some clones are missing from TCRdb's copy, which holds only in-frame ones; the method was immunoSEQ multiplex PCR. The sample lists around 30,000 clones, about 87% occurring once. The same sample was also studied in work on regulatory T cells. That investigation notes: The PCR used 52 TRBV and 13 TRBJ primers.

This sequence originates from a human donor in good health. The chain uses TRBV9 and TRBJ2-1; D unresolved. Sequencing used CD8+ T cells sorted from blood. The CDR3 region has the DNA TGTGCCAGCAGCGTAGATCTAGTCGATTACCACAATGAGCAGTTCTTC. This codes for CASSVDLVDYHNEQFF.